Described below is a single T cell receptor beta chain sequence and its context. Authors' data handling: Nucleated cell counts were estimated from reference gene primer amplification. This table comes from immunoSEQ multiplex PCR, and its TCRdb copy is limited to in-frame clones, with some not included. D and trimming come from the DNA, and the V and J calls and clone size come from that table. This repertoire shows more than 30,000 clones, about 88% found once; its top ten account for over 9.5%. Germline V gives CDR1 SGDLS, CDR2 YYNGEE. V dropped 0 bases and J dropped 2; count of bases not matched to a gene: 13. CDR3 length: 19 residues. This sample stems from a study of blood T cell repertoires in COVID-19. Across the whole study: Donors in the United States, Italy and Spain gave samples during acute or convalescent COVID-19. T cells, B-cell-depleted T cells, or PBMCs provided the cDNA or gDNA that served as material.

This TCR came from a man between 60 and 75 years old with active COVID-19. Sequenced: peripheral blood. V usage is TRBV9 and J usage is TRBJ2-3, with 9 nucleotides matching TRBD2. CDR3 coding DNA: TGTGCCAGCAGCGTAGGCAGCGGGAGGAGGGGGTGGGCCACAGATACGCAGTATTTT. Residues: CASSVGSGRRGWATDTQYF.